This T cell receptor beta chain is drawn from a study of blood T cell repertoires in COVID-19. Study as a whole: The United States, Italy and Spain provided the acute and convalescent COVID-19 samples. Nucleic acid was either cDNA or gDNA, and it came from T cells, B-cell-depleted T cells, or PBMCs.

The Seattle patients joined while their infection was active and were tracked longitudinally afterward. Per the study methods: Scientists estimated how many nucleated cells there were by amplifying reference gene primers. Sequencing was performed with immunoSEQ multiplex PCR; in TCRdb, only in-frame clones are kept and a portion is missing. V and J calls and clone size are copied from that table; D and trimming were computed from the DNA. The sample holds roughly 500,000 clones, roughly 89% seen once. In germline, CDR1 is LNHNV, CDR2 YYDKDF (reference sequence). CDR3 length: 17 residues. V trimming: 2 bases; J trimming: 4 bases; junction bases outside the gene matches: 8.

The specimen sequenced was peripheral blood. The TCR sequence derives from a man between 18 and 35 years old with COVID-19, enrolled during active disease. The chain has TRBV15 and TRBJ1-5; 10 bases are a match to TRBD1. The CDR3 DNA reads as TGTGCCACCAGCAGATTTCCGAGGGACAGGGGTAATCAGCCCCAGCATTTT. It specifies CATSRFPRDRGNQPQHF.